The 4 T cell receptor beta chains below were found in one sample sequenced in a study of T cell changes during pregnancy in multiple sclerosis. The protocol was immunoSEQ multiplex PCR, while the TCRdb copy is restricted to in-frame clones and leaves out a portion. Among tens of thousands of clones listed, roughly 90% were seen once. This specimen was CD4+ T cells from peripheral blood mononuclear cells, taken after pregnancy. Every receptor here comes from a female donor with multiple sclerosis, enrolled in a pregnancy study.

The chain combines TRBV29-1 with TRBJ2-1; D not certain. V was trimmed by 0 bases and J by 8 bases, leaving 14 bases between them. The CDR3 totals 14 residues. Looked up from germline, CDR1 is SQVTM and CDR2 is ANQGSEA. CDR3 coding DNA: TGCAGCGTTGAAGATCCTATTACGTCCCATGAGCAGTTCTTC. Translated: CSVEDPITSHEQFF.

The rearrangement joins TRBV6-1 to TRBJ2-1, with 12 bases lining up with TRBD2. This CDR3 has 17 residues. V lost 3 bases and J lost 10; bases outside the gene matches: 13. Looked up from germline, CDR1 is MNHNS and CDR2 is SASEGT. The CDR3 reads CASSETHRTSGTREQFF. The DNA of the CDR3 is TGTGCCAGCAGTGAGACCCATCGGACTAGCGGGACCCGAGAGCAGTTCTTC.

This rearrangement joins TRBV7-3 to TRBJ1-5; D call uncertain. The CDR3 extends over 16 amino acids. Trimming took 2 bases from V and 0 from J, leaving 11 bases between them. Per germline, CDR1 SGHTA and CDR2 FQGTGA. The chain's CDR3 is CASSLYGGVSNQPQHF. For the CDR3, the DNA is TGTGCCAGCAGCTTATACGGCGGTGTTAGCAATCAGCCCCAGCATTTT.

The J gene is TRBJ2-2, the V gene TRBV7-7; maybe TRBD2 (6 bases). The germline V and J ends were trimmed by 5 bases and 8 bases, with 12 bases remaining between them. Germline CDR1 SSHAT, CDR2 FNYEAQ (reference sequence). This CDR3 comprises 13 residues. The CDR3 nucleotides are TGTGCCAGCAGCCCGGGACTGCGGGGGGAGCTGTTTTTT. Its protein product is CASSPGLRGELFF.